This T cell receptor beta chain was recovered during a study of blood T cell repertoires in COVID-19. Across the study: COVID-19 samples from acute and convalescent phases originated in the United States, Italy and Spain.

A few counts support this clone. CDR1 and CDR2 (germline): MDHEN, SYDVKM. The germline V and J ends were trimmed by 5 bases and 3 bases, with 16 bases remaining between them. The CDR3 extends over 16 amino acids. Authors' methods: Amplification with reference gene primers provided the estimates of nucleated cell counts. The table came from immunoSEQ multiplex PCR; TCRdb's copy has only in-frame clones and leaves some out. The DNA was the basis for D and trimming; V, J and clone size are from that table. The table shows some 25,000 clones, with over 90% occurring only once. This sequence was found in a human donor in a cohort sampled during active COVID-19. The chain links TRBV28 to TRBJ2-2; the D gene is possibly TRBD2 (6 bases). Sequencing input: peripheral blood. Here the CDR3 reads CASSLVSAGYTGELFF. In DNA form, the CDR3 reads TGTGCCAGCAGTCTCGTTTCGGCGGGGTACACCGGGGAGCTGTTTTTT.